The T cell receptor beta chain under discussion was sequenced for a study of cytomegalovirus exposure and HLA in healthy donors. The primer mix had 60 Vbeta and 13 Jbeta primers. TCRdb keeps only in-frame clones here, not all; method: immunoSEQ multiplex PCR. The data hold around 70,000 clones, with 78% observed a single time. In germline, CDR1 is MNHNY, CDR2 SVGAGI (reference sequence). This CDR3 spans 16 amino acids. Trimming at V came to 2 bases and at J to 1 base, leaving 4 bases not matched to a gene. This chain connects TRBV6-6 to TRBJ2-5; 10 bases agree with TRBD2. The sequence was collected from a woman aged 40 to 50 in good health and CMV-seropositive. Sequencing was performed on PBMCs. CDR3 sequence (DNA): TGTGCCAGCAGTTACCTAGCGGGGGTCTTCCAAGAGACCCAGTACTTC. It specifies CASSYLAGVFQETQYF.